A selection of T cell receptor beta chains follows, all from one sample in a study of T cell repertoires in cytomegalovirus infection. A single record per CDR3 protein comes from TCRdb applying MiXCR to the reads. The sample includes 600,000 to 700,000 distinct CDR3 sequences, about 33% seen only once; the top ten take roughly 18%. No antigens are known for them. Sample: cultured PBMCs, taken from culture after CMV antigen stimulation. All receptors come from a human donor in good health (CMV status not recorded). Some clones in this sample may be carry-over from other donors' samples. CDR3s include the opening cysteine and the closing phenylalanine or tryptophan. D genes are given only for firm matches. Expanded clones get a size class; other rows say once, few or many, or leave the size out.

>-|TRBV11-2|few|TRBJ1-4
TGTGCCAGCAGCTTATGGGCCGGGGGAGGAGAAAAACTGTTTTTT
CASSLWAGGGEKLFF
>TRBD2|TRBV6-1|-|TRBJ2-7
TGTGCCAGCAGTCCCCTACTAGCGGGAGGTGTTTACTACGAGCAGTACTTC
CASSPLLAGGVYYEQYF
>-|TRBV6-1|-|TRBJ2-7
TGTGCCAGCAGTGCGTTCAGTCGAGAGCAGTACTTC
CASSAFSREQYF
>-|TRBV19|-|TRBJ1-5
TGTGCCAGTAGCCTCGGACCCCCGGCGGGCAATCAGCCCCAGCATTTT
CASSLGPPAGNQPQHF
>-|TRBV14|few|TRBJ1-1
TGTGCCAGCAGCCACCTCCGGGACAACTCGTGGGCTTTCTTT
CASSHLRDNSWAFF
>-|TRBV6-1|few|TRBJ1-5
TGTGCCAGCAGCAGCCGCAAATATCAGCCCCAGCATTTT
CASSSRKYQPQHF
>TRBD1|TRBV7-2|many|TRBJ2-7
TGTGCCAGCAGCCGGGACAGGGGGGACGAGCAGTACTTC
CASSRDRGDEQYF
>TRBD1|TRBV2|few|TRBJ1-1
TGTGCCAGCAGTGAGGGGGGACAGAGGTGGATGAACACTGAAGCTTTCTTT
CASSEGGQRWMNTEAFF
>-|TRBV24-1|-|TRBJ2-3
TGTGCCACCAGTGCAAGGGAGCGAGATACGCAGTATTTT
CATSARERDTQYF
>-|TRBV19|-|TRBJ1-5
TGTGCCAGTACCCTCCCAGGGGCGGATCAGCCCCAGCATTTT
CASTLPGADQPQHF
>-|TRBV2|-|TRBJ1-1
TGTGCCAGTCCAATAGTGGCGGACACTGAAGCTTTCTTT
CASPIVADTEAFF
>TRBD2|TRBV6-1|-|TRBJ2-5
TGTGCCAGCAGTAAACTAGCGTCATCCCCCCCTGGGGAGACCCAGTACTTC
CASSKLASSPPGETQYF
>-|TRBV10-1|-|TRBJ2-5
TGCGCCAGCATCAAATTTGGGGGGACGAAGACCCAGTACTTC
CASIKFGGTKTQYF
>-|TRBV11-2|-|TRBJ1-3
TGTGCCAGCAGCTCCACGCCTGGGCAGGACACCTCTGGAAACACCATATATTTT
CASSSTPGQDTSGNTIYF
>-|TRBV7-9|many|TRBJ2-5
TGTGCCAGCAGCATGACACACCAAGAGACCCAGTACTTC
CASSMTHQETQYF
>-|TRBV28|few|TRBJ2-3
TGTGCCAGCAGCCCCCCAGGGGGGGGCACAGATACGCAGTATTTT
CASSPPGGGTDTQYF
>TRBD1|TRBV6-1|few|TRBJ2-7
TGTGCCAGCAGTGGAGACAGGGGATATTCCTACGAGCAGTACTTC
CASSGDRGYSYEQYF
>-|TRBV20-1|-|TRBJ1-4
TGCAGTGCTAGAGATTCAACAGGGCCTAATGAAAAACTGTTTTTT
CSARDSTGPNEKLFF
>TRBD2|TRBV6-8|-|TRBJ2-1
TGTGCCAGCAGCCTCGGACTAGCGTGGCCCTACAATGAGCAGTTCTTC
CASSLGLAWPYNEQFF
>-|TRBV28|-|TRBJ1-5
TGTGCCAGCAGTCCCCCCTCAGGGTTAGGACAGCCCCAGCATTTT
CASSPPSGLGQPQHF
>-|TRBV5-1|-|TRBJ2-1
TGCGCCAGCAGCTTGGGGGCCAAAGCTTGGGATGAGCAGTTCTTC
CASSLGAKAWDEQFF
>-|TRBV12-3/TRBV12-4|many|TRBJ1-1
TGTGCCAGCAGTTCCAGAGGACATGAAGCTTTCTTT
CASSSRGHEAFF
>-|TRBV7-2|few|TRBJ1-5
TGTGCCAGCAGCTTAAACAGGCTAAGCCTCAACGAAGGTCAGCCCCAGCATTTT
CASSLNRLSLNEGQPQHF
>TRBD1|TRBV2|few|TRBJ2-3
TGTGCCAGCACCAGACAGGGTCAGCTTAGCACAGATACGCAGTATTTT
CASTRQGQLSTDTQYF
>-|TRBV7-9|-|TRBJ2-7
TGTGCCAGCAGCTTAGCCCAGTTGGTGCAGGCAAAACCCTACGAGCAGTACTTC
CASSLAQLVQAKPYEQYF
>-|TRBV7-9|few|TRBJ1-2
TGTGCCAGCAGCTTCGGACAGATCGCCGGTGGCTACACCTTC
CASSFGQIAGGYTF
>TRBD2|TRBV7-2|many|TRBJ2-5
TGTGCCAGCAGCTTTTATAGCGGGAGCCAAGAGACCCAGTACTTC
CASSFYSGSQETQYF
>-|TRBV28|-|TRBJ2-7
TGTGCCAGCAGCCAGTCGGCCACCCCCTCCGAGCAGTACTTC
CASSQSATPSEQYF
>TRBD1|TRBV12-3/TRBV12-4|-|TRBJ1-5
TGTGCCAGCAGTAGACAGGGGTTCAATCAGCCCCAGCATTTT
CASSRQGFNQPQHF
>TRBD2|TRBV20-1|-|TRBJ2-3
TGCAGTGGAACGGGAGGGGATACGCAGTATTTT
CSGTGGDTQYF
>-|TRBV7-2|-|TRBJ2-1
TGTGCCAGCAGCTTAAAGGGCAGGGTCCACAATGAGCAGTTCTTC
CASSLKGRVHNEQFF
>TRBD2|TRBV6-6|-|TRBJ2-3
TGTGCCAGCATTCAGACTAGCCCCACAGATACGCAGTATTTT
CASIQTSPTDTQYF
>-|TRBV6-6|few|TRBJ1-5
TGTGCCAGCAGTTACCCCTCCGGGGTTCAGCCCCAGCATTTT
CASSYPSGVQPQHF
>-|TRBV5-3|-|TRBJ2-1
TGTGCCAGCAGCTCTTACTTGTCTAGAGGGAGAAACAATGAGCAGTTCTTC
CASSSYLSRGRNNEQFF
>-|TRBV12-3/TRBV12-4|-|TRBJ2-1
TGTGCCAGCAGTTTTCCGCAGAGCTCCTACAATGAGCAGTTCTTC
CASSFPQSSYNEQFF
>TRBD2|TRBV11-2|-|TRBJ2-3
TGTGCCAGCAGCTTAGATTCCCAGACTAGCGGGCCCTTCTCAGATACGCAGTATTTT
CASSLDSQTSGPFSDTQYF
>-|TRBV7-2|many|TRBJ2-1
TGTGCCAGCAGCCGAGGGGCCCCGGGGAATGAGCAGTTCTTC
CASSRGAPGNEQFF
>-|TRBV19|-|TRBJ1-1
TGTGCCACCTCGTATAACGTGAACACTGAAGCTTTCTTT
CATSYNVNTEAFF
>-|TRBV12-3/TRBV12-4|few|TRBJ1-1
TGTGCCAGCAGTTTCGGGATTTCCACTGAAGCTTTCTTT
CASSFGISTEAFF
>-|TRBV12-3/TRBV12-4|few|TRBJ2-1
TGTGCCAGCAAGACCCCCCTGAACAATGAGCAGTTCTTC
CASKTPLNNEQFF
>TRBD1|TRBV11-1|-|TRBJ2-2
TGTGCCAGCAGCTTGATCACGCCCGGGACAGGGTACCTTTTGGGGGAGCTGTTTTTT
CASSLITPGTGYLLGELFF
>-|TRBV27|-|TRBJ1-2
TGTGCCAGCAGTTTCAAGGGGAACTATGGCTACACCTTC
CASSFKGNYGYTF
>-|TRBV19|once|TRBJ1-1
TGTGCCAGTAGTAACCAGGCCCTAAGGAGCACTGAAGCTTTCTTT
CASSNQALRSTEAFF
>TRBD1|TRBV29-1|-|TRBJ2-7
TGCAGCGTGGTCGAGGCAGGGGGTCCCTCCTACGAGCAGTACTTC
CSVVEAGGPSYEQYF
>-|TRBV18|-|TRBJ1-5
TGTGCCAGCTCACCGAATTTCCAGGAGCCCCAGCATTTT
CASSPNFQEPQHF
>TRBD1|TRBV7-2|-|TRBJ1-5
TGTGCCAGCAGCTTCGACAGGGGTGGCAATCAGCCCCAGCATTTT
CASSFDRGGNQPQHF
>-|TRBV19|-|TRBJ2-3
TGTGCCAGTAGTATTGCGGGGGCGACACCGGGTACGCAGTATTTT
CASSIAGATPGTQYF
>-|TRBV19|-|TRBJ1-5
TGTGCCAGTAGGGGGGAGTATCCCCGGGTGGCCCAGCATTTT
CASRGEYPRVAQHF
>-|TRBV7-9|many|TRBJ1-6
TGTGCCAGCAGCTTAGGGGGATATAATTCACCCCTCCACTTT
CASSLGGYNSPLHF
>-|TRBV12-3/TRBV12-4|-|TRBJ1-5
TGTGCCAGCAGCGACAGGAAGTATAGCAATCAGCCCCAGCATTTT
CASSDRKYSNQPQHF
>TRBD1|TRBV7-6|-|TRBJ1-2
TGTGCCAGCCTAGTCACAGGGGGCGATGGCTACACCTTC
CASLVTGGDGYTF
>-|TRBV19|-|TRBJ1-5
TGTGCCAGTAGTACCTCGGCCAGGTATCAGCCCCAGCATTTT
CASSTSARYQPQHF
>TRBD1|TRBV6-1|once|TRBJ1-5
TGTGCCAGCATTCAGACAGGGAGCAATCAGCCCCAGCATTTT
CASIQTGSNQPQHF
>-|TRBV7-2|many|TRBJ2-1
TGTGCCAGCAGCTTAGGAGGTACCATCAATGAGCAGTTCTTC
CASSLGGTINEQFF
>-|TRBV12-3/TRBV12-4|few|TRBJ2-5
TGTGCCAGCAGTTCCGCACCTGGGTTGGCCCAGTACTTC
CASSSAPGLAQYF
>TRBD2|TRBV6-1|-|TRBJ2-1
TGTGCCAGCAGTTACAGTCTAGCGGGCGGGAGTGAGCAGTTCTTC
CASSYSLAGGSEQFF
>-|TRBV10-3|-|TRBJ2-7
TGTGCCATCAGTGCAAAATACGAGCAGTACTTC
CAISAKYEQYF
>TRBD1|TRBV7-9|-|TRBJ2-7
TGTGCCAGCATTGGACAGGGGAACCCCTACGAGCAGTACTTC
CASIGQGNPYEQYF
>-|TRBV7-9|-|TRBJ2-5
TGTGCCAGCAGCCCCGGCACAGTCGGGCAAGAGACCCAGTACTTC
CASSPGTVGQETQYF